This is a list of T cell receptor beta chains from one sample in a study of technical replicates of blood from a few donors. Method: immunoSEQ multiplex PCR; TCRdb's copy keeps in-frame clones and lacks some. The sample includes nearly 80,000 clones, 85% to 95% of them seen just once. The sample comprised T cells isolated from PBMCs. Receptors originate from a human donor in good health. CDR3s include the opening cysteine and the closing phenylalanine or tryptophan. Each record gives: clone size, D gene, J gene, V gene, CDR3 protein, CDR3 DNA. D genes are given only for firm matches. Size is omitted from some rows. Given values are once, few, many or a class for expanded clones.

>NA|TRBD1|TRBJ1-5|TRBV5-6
CASSSWGTGFRQPQHF
TGTGCCAGCAGCTCTTGGGGGACAGGGTTTAGGCAGCCCCAGCATTTT
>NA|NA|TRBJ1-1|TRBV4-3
CASSPYGETEAFF
TGCGCCAGCAGCCCCTATGGGGAGACTGAAGCTTTCTTT
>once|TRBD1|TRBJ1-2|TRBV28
CASTSPGTGGVNYGYTF
TGTGCCAGCACCAGCCCCGGGACAGGGGGGGTGAACTATGGCTACACCTTC
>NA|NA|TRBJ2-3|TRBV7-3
CASSFGREDTQYF
TGTGCCAGCAGCTTCGGACGGGAAGATACGCAGTATTTT
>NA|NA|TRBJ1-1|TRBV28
CASDLRGGVTEAFF
TGTGCCAGCGATCTCCGGGGAGGGGTAACTGAAGCTTTCTTT
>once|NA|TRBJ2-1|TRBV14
CASSLAAFYNEQFF
TGTGCCAGCAGCCTAGCGGCCTTTTACAATGAGCAGTTCTTC
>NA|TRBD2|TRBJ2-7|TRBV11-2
CASSLAAGSSYEQYF
TGTGCCAGCAGCTTAGCAGCGGGGAGCTCCTACGAGCAGTACTTC
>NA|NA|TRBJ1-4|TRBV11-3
CASSLEGAANEKLFF
TGTGCCAGCAGCTTAGAGGGCGCCGCTAATGAAAAACTGTTTTTT
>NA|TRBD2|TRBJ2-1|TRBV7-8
CASSSVAGGDNEQFF
TGTGCCAGCAGCTCTGTAGCGGGAGGCGACAATGAGCAGTTCTTC
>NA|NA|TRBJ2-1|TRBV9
CASSVRDSVRSEGEQFF
TGTGCCAGCAGCGTTCGGGATAGCGTCCGTAGTGAGGGTGAGCAGTTCTTC
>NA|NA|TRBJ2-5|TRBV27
CASSLTRWETQYF
TGTGCCAGCAGTCTGACTAGGTGGGAGACCCAGTACTTC
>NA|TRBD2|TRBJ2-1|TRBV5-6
CASSLLREWFWFF
TGTGCCAGCAGCTTGTTGCGGGAGTGGTTTTGGTTCTTC
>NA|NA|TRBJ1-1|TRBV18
CASSPLVGENTEAFF
TGTGCCAGCTCACCGTTAGTAGGGGAGAACACTGAAGCTTTCTTT
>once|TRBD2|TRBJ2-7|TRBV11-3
CASSFSLAASYEQYF
TGTGCCAGCAGCTTCTCTCTAGCGGCCTCCTACGAGCAGTACTTC
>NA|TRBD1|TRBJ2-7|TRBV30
CAWGRQGTGEQYF
TGTGCCTGGGGGAGACAGGGTACAGGCGAGCAGTACTTC
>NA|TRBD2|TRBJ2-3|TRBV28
CASSSPVAGGGADTQYF
TGTGCCAGCAGTTCCCCTGTAGCGGGAGGAGGGGCAGATACGCAGTATTTT
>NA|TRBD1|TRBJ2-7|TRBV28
CASSSPGQAAYEQYF
TGTGCCAGCAGTTCCCCGGGACAGGCAGCCTACGAGCAGTACTTC
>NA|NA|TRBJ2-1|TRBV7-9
CASSHSVLEQFF
TGTGCCAGCAGCCATAGTGTTCTTGAGCAGTTCTTC
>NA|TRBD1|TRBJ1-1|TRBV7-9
CASSFGQGYTEAFF
TGTGCCAGCAGCTTTGGACAGGGGTACACTGAAGCTTTCTTT
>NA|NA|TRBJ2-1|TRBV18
CASSPLGDEQFF
TGTGCCAGCTCACCACTCGGGGATGAGCAGTTCTTC
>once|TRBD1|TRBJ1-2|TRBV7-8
CASSIADGTGRGGYTF
TGTGCCAGCAGCATAGCCGATGGGACAGGTCGGGGAGGCTACACCTTC
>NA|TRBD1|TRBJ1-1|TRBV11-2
CAGRQGPMNTEAFF
TGTGCCGGCCGACAGGGCCCGATGAACACTGAAGCTTTCTTT
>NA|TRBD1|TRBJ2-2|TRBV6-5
CASSLNRGTGELFF
TGTGCCAGCAGCCTAAACAGGGGGACCGGGGAGCTGTTTTTT
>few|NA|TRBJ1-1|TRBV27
CASSLNRATEAFF
TGTGCCAGCAGTCTCAACAGGGCCACTGAAGCTTTCTTT
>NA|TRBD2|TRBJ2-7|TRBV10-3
CAISVRRETSGRADEQYF
TGTGCCATCAGTGTACGCCGGGAAACTAGCGGGAGGGCCGACGAGCAGTACTTC
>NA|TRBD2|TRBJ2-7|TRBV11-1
CASSLARGSYEQYF
TGTGCCAGCAGCTTAGCGCGGGGGAGCTACGAGCAGTACTTC
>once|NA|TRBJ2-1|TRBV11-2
CASSLISGFNEQFF
TGTGCCAGCAGCTTGATATCAGGATTCAATGAGCAGTTCTTC
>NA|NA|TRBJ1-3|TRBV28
CASIGRGSSGNTIYF
TGTGCCAGCATTGGAAGGGGCAGCTCTGGAAACACCATATATTTT
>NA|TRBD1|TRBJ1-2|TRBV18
CASSTQGQGHTF
TGTGCCAGCTCCACTCAGGGACAGGGACACACCTTC
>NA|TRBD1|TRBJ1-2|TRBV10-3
CAIRFGTGSYGYTF
TGTGCCATCCGTTTTGGGACAGGGTCCTATGGCTACACCTTC
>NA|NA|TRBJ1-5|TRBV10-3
CAISSGENQPQHF
TGTGCCATCAGTTCAGGGGAAAATCAGCCCCAGCATTTT
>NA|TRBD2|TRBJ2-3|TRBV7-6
CASSLERGETDTQYF
TGTGCCAGCAGCTTAGAGCGGGGGGAGACAGATACGCAGTATTTT
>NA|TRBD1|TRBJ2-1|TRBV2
CASSGTGRNDYNEQFF
TGTGCCAGCAGTGGGACAGGGAGAAACGACTACAATGAGCAGTTCTTC
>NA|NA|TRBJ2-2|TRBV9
CASSVGGDTGELFF
TGTGCCAGCAGCGTAGGCGGGGACACCGGGGAGCTGTTTTTT
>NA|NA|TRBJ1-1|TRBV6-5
CASSYPDMNTEAFF
TGTGCCAGCAGTTACCCAGACATGAACACTGAAGCTTTCTTT
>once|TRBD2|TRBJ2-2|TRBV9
CASSVNSGDDTGELFF
TGTGCCAGCAGCGTAAATAGCGGGGATGACACCGGGGAGCTGTTTTTT
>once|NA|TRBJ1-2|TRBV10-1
CASSESRGFGYTF
TGCGCCAGCAGTGAGTCTAGGGGCTTCGGCTACACCTTC
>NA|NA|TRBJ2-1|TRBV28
CASSLLPQTVDEQFF
TGTGCCAGCAGTCTCCTTCCCCAAACGGTGGATGAGCAGTTCTTC
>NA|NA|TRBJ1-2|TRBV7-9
CASLNRASDGYTF
TGTGCCAGCCTAAACAGGGCATCCGATGGCTACACCTTC
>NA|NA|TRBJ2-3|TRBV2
CASSEWRESSDTQYF
TGTGCCAGCAGTGAGTGGCGGGAATCTTCAGATACGCAGTATTTT
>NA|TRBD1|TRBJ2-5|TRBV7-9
CASSLSRGQTQYF
TGTGCCAGCAGCTTAAGCAGGGGGCAGACCCAGTACTTC
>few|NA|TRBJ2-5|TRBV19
CASSIEETQYF
TGTGCCAGTAGTATCGAGGAGACCCAGTACTTC
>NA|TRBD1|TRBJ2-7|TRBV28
CASSLGTGMSYEQYF
TGTGCCAGCAGTTTGGGGACAGGTATGTCCTACGAGCAGTACTTC
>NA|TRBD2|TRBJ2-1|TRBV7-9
CASSSPSGDYNEQFF
TGTGCCAGCAGCTCCCCTAGCGGGGACTACAATGAGCAGTTCTTC
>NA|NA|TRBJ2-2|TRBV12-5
CASGLPSPRGELFF
TGTGCTAGTGGTTTGCCATCTCCTCGGGGTGAGCTGTTTTTT
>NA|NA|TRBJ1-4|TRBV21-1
CASSKALRGATNEKLFF
TGTGCCAGCAGCAAAGCGCTTCGGGGGGCAACTAATGAAAAACTGTTTTTT
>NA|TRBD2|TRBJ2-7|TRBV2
CASSEWGAGGGYEQYF
TGTGCCAGCAGTGAATGGGGTGCGGGAGGGGGCTACGAGCAGTACTTC
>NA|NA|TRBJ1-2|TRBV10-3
CAIQRGGNYGYTF
TGTGCCATTCAACGGGGGGGGAACTATGGCTACACCTTC
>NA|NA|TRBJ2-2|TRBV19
CASSGPYTGELFF
TGTGCCAGTAGTGGCCCTTACACCGGGGAGCTGTTTTTT
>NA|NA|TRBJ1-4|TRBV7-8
CASSLAAGAGEKLFF
TGTGCCAGCAGCTTAGCGGCAGGGGCCGGTGAAAAACTGTTTTTT
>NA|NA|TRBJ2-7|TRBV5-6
CASSFGTGLQDYEQYF
TGTGCCAGCAGCTTTGGGACTGGATTACAGGACTACGAGCAGTACTTC
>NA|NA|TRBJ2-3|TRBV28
CASSFLGQGSTDTQYF
TGTGCCAGCAGTTTTTTAGGGCAGGGTAGCACAGATACGCAGTATTTT
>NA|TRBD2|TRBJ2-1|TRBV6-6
CASRIASGRRNEQFF
TGTGCCAGCAGAATCGCTAGCGGGAGACGGAATGAGCAGTTCTTC
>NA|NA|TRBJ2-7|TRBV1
CTSSPRLAGVPISYEQYF
TGCACCAGCAGCCCCCGACTAGCGGGAGTCCCCATATCCTACGAGCAGTACTTC